Presented here are 23 T cell receptor beta chains from one specimen sequenced in a study of monozygotic twins with cystic fibrosis. Some clones are missing from TCRdb's copy, which holds only in-frame ones; the method was immunoSEQ multiplex PCR. The repertoire includes over 9,500 clones, over 75% of them detected once, and around 0.5% sits in the top ten. Sequencing used blood. These receptors originate from a man in his late teens or twenties with cystic fibrosis.

The gene calls are TRBV6-1 and TRBJ1-6; 9 bases map to TRBD1. V was pared by 2 bases and J by 8 bases, with 4 bases of the junction left unmatched. CDR1 MNHNS and CDR2 SASEGT come from the germline V gene. This CDR3 spans 15 amino acids. The CDR3 coding sequence is TGTGCCAGCAGTGAAACAGGGGGCGCTTATTCACCCCTCCACTTT. Its translation is CASSETGGAYSPLHF.

The chain is built from TRBV30 and TRBJ1-5; 10 bases are shared with TRBD1. The CDR3 runs 15 residues. Germline assignment: CDR1 GTSNPN and CDR2 SVGIG (reference sequence). After removal of 2 bases from V and 9 bases from J, the junction contained 10 bases not matched to a gene. CDR3 amino acids: CAWSRTGQGSSPQHF. In DNA form, the CDR3 reads TGTGCCTGGAGTCGGACGGGACAGGGGAGTTCGCCCCAGCATTTT.

The chain employs TRBV30 and TRBJ2-5; 7 positions match TRBD2. The germline gives CDR1 GTSNPN, CDR2 SVGIG (reference sequence). This CDR3 spans 13 amino acids. The ends lost 4 bases at V and 9 bases at J; junction bases unmatched: 11. CDR3 nucleotide sequence: TGTGCCTGGACCTCGGGAGGAGGTCGAGCCCAGTACTTC. Its translation: CAWTSGGGRAQYF.

This chain connects TRBV10-3 to TRBJ2-7, with TRBD1 matching over 9 bases. Germline CDR1 and CDR2: ENHRY and SYGVKD. This CDR3 is built from 14 residues. V shed 6 bases, J shed 1 base, and the junction held 4 bases outside the gene matches. In nucleotides, the CDR3 is TGTGCCATCAGGCCGGACAGGGGATCCTACGAGCAGTACTTC. This codes for CAIRPDRGSYEQYF.

The chain links TRBV5-6 to TRBJ1-5; D is uncertain. The CDR3 loop spans 16 amino acids. The V end was cut by 1 base, the J end by 2 bases, with 13 bases between. CDR1 and CDR2 from the germline V gene are SGHDT and YYEEEE. The CDR3 is CASSLSKPVRNQPQHF. For the CDR3, the DNA is TGTGCCAGCAGCTTGTCGAAACCAGTTCGCAATCAGCCCCAGCATTTT.

The V and J genes are TRBV4-1 and TRBJ1-1, with D maybe TRBD1 (5 bases). Trimming removed 5 bases at V and 1 base at J, with 11 bases between. Germline V gene data show CDR1 as MGHRA and CDR2 as YSYEKL. This CDR3 region has 14 residues. In DNA, the CDR3 is TGCGCCAGCAGCTTAGGGGTCGGGAACACTGAAGCTTTCTTT. It codes for CASSLGVGNTEAFF.

V gene TRBV7-8 combines with J gene TRBJ1-1; D unresolved. This CDR3 spans 17 amino acids. With 2 bases removed from V and 1 base from J, the gap between germline ends came to 17 bases. In germline, CDR1 is SGHVS, CDR2 FQNEAQ. This CDR3 reads CASSLSPRAWTNTEAFF. The DNA of the CDR3 is TGTGCCAGCAGCTTATCTCCTAGGGCCTGGACGAACACTGAAGCTTTCTTT.

This clone was counted once. The DNA of the CDR3 is TGTGCCAGCAGCTTTGATGGACGTAGCGAGCAGTACTTC. As protein: CASSFDGRSEQYF. The gene calls are TRBV7-9 and TRBJ2-7; D is unresolved. V was cut by 3 bases and J by 6 bases, with 12 bases left in between. The CDR3 length is 13 residues. The germline gives CDR1 SEHNR, CDR2 FQNEAQ (reference sequence). Full variable domain (missing parts from reference TRBV7-9 and TRBJ2-7): DTGVSQNPRHKITKRGQNVTFRCDPISEHNRLYWYRQTLGQGPEFLTYFQNEAQLEKSRLLSDRFSAERPKGSFSTLEIQRTEQGDSAMYLCASSFDGRSEQYFGPGTRLTVT.

The chain uses TRBV27 and TRBJ2-1; TRBD2 matches at 10 bases. The J segment lost 5 bases and the V segment lost 8 bases, leaving 6 bases of the junction unmatched. The CDR3 extends over 14 amino acids. Germline values: CDR1 MNHEY, CDR2 SMNVEV (reference sequence). Here the CDR3 reads CASSFGLADNEQFF. CDR3 bases: TGTGCCAGCTCGTTCGGACTAGCGGACAATGAGCAGTTCTTC.

This sequence joins TRBV15 and TRBJ2-7; 9 bases fit TRBD2. Germline trimming cut 0 bases from V and 4 bases from J; bases unmatched to any gene: 16. The CDR3 has 19 residues. In germline, CDR1 is LNHNV, CDR2 YYDKDF (reference sequence). The CDR3 DNA reads as TGTGCCACCAGCAGAGATCGGCGAGGGGCGGGGGGGCCTGGTTACGAGCAGTACTTC. It codes for CATSRDRRGAGGPGYEQYF.

V is TRBV5-4 and J is TRBJ1-2; D not certain. Trimming took 7 bases from V and 2 from J, leaving 12 bases between them. There are 13 residues in the CDR3. CDR1 is SGHNT, CDR2 YYREEE, per germline (reference sequence). The CDR3 DNA reads as TGTGCCAGCGCCCTAGCGGGGAACTATGGCTACACCTTC. It is translated as CASALAGNYGYTF.

The chain employs TRBV14 and TRBJ1-1; TRBD1 matches at 7 bases. Germline CDR1 is SGHDN and CDR2 is FVKESK. The CDR3 is 15 residues long. After removal of 4 bases from V and 5 bases from J, the junction contained 10 bases not matched to a gene. The CDR3 region is CASSPQTGRRTEAFF. For the CDR3, the DNA is TGTGCCAGCAGCCCTCAGACAGGGAGACGGACTGAAGCTTTCTTT.

The rearrangement uses TRBV14 and TRBJ2-7; D possibly uses TRBD1 or TRBD2 (5 bases each). Between the trimmed V and J ends, which lost 4 bases and 6 bases, there was a span of 19 bases. The CDR3 is made up of 15 amino acids. Germline-derived CDR1 and CDR2 are SGHDN and FVKESK. The chain's CDR3 is CASSPLRDPPAEQYF. The CDR3 bases are TGTGCCAGCAGCCCCCTCCGGGACCCCCCGGCCGAGCAGTACTTC.

This clone has only a few counts. An end of the junction differs from the germline gene, which may be a read error. The genes are TRBV9 and TRBJ1-1, with D perhaps matching TRBD1 (6 bases). The germline gives CDR1 SGDLS, CDR2 YYNGEE. The CDR3 is 14 residues long. Here the CDR3 DNA reads TGTGCCAGCAGCGTAGCAGGGGCCAACATTGAAGCTTTCTTT. This sequence encodes CASSVAGANIEAFF.

The genes are TRBV10-2 and TRBJ1-1, with a weak D call TRBD1 (5 bases). V was pared by 3 bases and J by 0 bases, with 14 bases between. The CDR3 has 16 amino acids. The V gene's germline CDR1 is WSHSY and CDR2 SAAADI. In DNA, the CDR3 is TGCGCCAGCAGTGACGGTTTGGCAGGGATGAACACTGAAGCTTTCTTT. Amino acids: CASSDGLAGMNTEAFF.

This chain connects TRBV27 to TRBJ2-7; TRBD1 might be the D (6 bases). The CDR3 sequence is 14 residues long. In germline, CDR1 is MNHEY, CDR2 SMNVEV (reference sequence). V was clipped by 5 bases and J by 2 bases, with 13 bases between them. The CDR3 protein is CASSTTGYPYEQYF. CDR3 DNA: TGTGCCAGCAGTACTACAGGGTATCCCTACGAGCAGTACTTC.

This clone was counted a few times. As DNA, the CDR3 is TGTGCCAGCAGTTACTCGAGGGGTACCGGGGAGCTGTTTTTT. It encodes CASSYSRGTGELFF. The chain combines TRBV6-5 with TRBJ2-2; the D gene could be TRBD1 or TRBD2 (5 bases each). Germline lookup yields CDR1 MNHEY and CDR2 SVGAGI. The CDR3 is 14 amino acids. The V gene lost 0 bases and the J gene lost 5 bases, with 7 bases spanning the gap.

The chain carries TRBV19 and TRBJ2-6; 7 bases fit TRBD2. Germline V gene data show CDR1 as LNHDA and CDR2 as SQIVND (reference sequence). The length of the CDR3 is 13 residues. Germline trimming cut 3 bases from V and 12 bases from J; bases unmatched to any gene: 5. The CDR3 DNA reads TGTGCCAGTAGTATCCAGGGAGGGAGCGTCCTGACTTTC. It is translated as CASSIQGGSVLTF.

The V gene is TRBV7-9, the J gene TRBJ2-2; 12 bases are shared with TRBD2. CDR1 is SEHNR, CDR2 FQNEAQ, per germline (reference sequence). V was pared by 4 bases and J by 5 bases, with 2 bases of the junction left unmatched. This CDR3 contains 15 residues. Here the CDR3 DNA reads TGTGCCAGCAGCTCTAGCGGGGGGGCGACCGGGGAGCTGTTTTTT. This codes for CASSSSGGATGELFF. Together with reference TRBV7-9 and TRBJ2-2, the CDR3 gives the full variable domain: DTGVSQNPRHKITKRGQNVTFRCDPISEHNRLYWYRQTLGQGPEFLTYFQNEAQLEKSRLLSDRFSAERPKGSFSTLEIQRTEQGDSAMYLCASSSSGGATGELFFGEGSRLTVL.

V and J are TRBV6-5 and TRBJ2-5; 8 bases fit TRBD1. This CDR3 is 15 amino acids long. V shed 2 bases and J 5 bases; nucleotides not matched to a gene: 7. Germline V lookup: CDR1 MNHEY, CDR2 SVGAGI. The CDR3 nucleotides are TGTGCCAGCAGTTACATGACAGGGGTGGGGGAGACCCAGTACTTC. The encoded protein is CASSYMTGVGETQYF.

V and J are TRBV7-2 and TRBJ2-7; D is tentatively TRBD1 or TRBD2 (5 bases each). Trimming pared 6 bases from V and 9 bases from J, leaving 21 bases between. Germline CDR1 SGHTA, CDR2 FQGNSA. The CDR3 runs to 14 residues. CDR3 protein: CASSDRDHSLGQYF. CDR3 in DNA: TGTGCCAGCAGTGACCGGGACCACTCCCTGGGGCAGTACTTC.

The chain joins TRBV11-2 to TRBJ2-3, with a weak D call TRBD2 (6 bases). Germline CDR1 SGHAT, CDR2 FQNNGV. V lost 1 base to trimming and J lost 4 bases, with 6 bases between them. This CDR3 contains 13 residues. This CDR3 is CASSLAGADTQYF. CDR3 nucleotide sequence: TGTGCCAGCAGCTTAGCGGGGGCAGATACGCAGTATTTT.

CDR3 residues: CANQRLDSYEQYF. In DNA, the CDR3 is TGTGCAAATCAACGACTAGACTCCTACGAGCAGTACTTC. The rearrangement links TRBV12-2 to TRBJ2-7; the table gives TRBD2 as D, unverified against the DNA. TRBV12-2 is assigned pseudogene status. This CDR3 is 13 amino acids long.